A single sample is the source of the 15 T cell receptor beta chains below, sequenced in a study of blood T cell repertoires in COVID-19. Measured with immunoSEQ multiplex PCR; TCRdb has only the in-frame clones, and not every one. Of approximately 170,000 clones in the sample, 85% are singletons; the top ten hold approximately 7.6%. Source material: peripheral blood. These receptor sequences come from a woman at least 80 years old with COVID-19, enrolled during active disease.

V and J are TRBV5-1 and TRBJ1-2; 9 positions agree with TRBD1. Germline V gene sequence: CDR1 SGHRS, CDR2 YFSETQ. J gave up 7 bases and V 0 bases, and 10 bases lay outside the gene matches. The CDR3 consists of 16 residues. The CDR3 DNA reads TGCGCCAGCAGCTTGGCCTTGGGACAGGGTCTGGGTGGCTACACCTTC. The encoded protein is CASSLALGQGLGGYTF.

The rearrangement joins TRBV5-1 to TRBJ2-7; TRBD2 aligns across 7 bases. Per the germline V gene, CDR1 is SGHRS and CDR2 is YFSETQ. V shed 0 bases, J shed 5 bases, and the junction held 2 bases outside the gene matches. The CDR3 spans 13 residues. CDR3 in amino acids: CASSLGAGDEQYF. DNA for the CDR3: TGCGCCAGCAGCTTGGGGGCGGGAGACGAGCAGTACTTC.

The chain is built from TRBV19 and TRBJ1-6; 10 positions agree with TRBD1. V was clipped by 6 bases and J by 5 bases; unmatched bases: 4. This CDR3 spans 15 amino acids. Germline V CDR1 and CDR2: LNHDA, SQIVND (reference sequence). The CDR3 reads CASRVTGGDNSPLHF. The DNA of the CDR3 is TGTGCCAGTAGAGTGACAGGGGGCGATAATTCACCCCTCCACTTT.

This clone was recorded a few times. The J gene is TRBJ1-2, the V gene TRBV18; TRBD1 is a possible D gene (6 bases). Trimming removed 2 bases at V and 0 bases at J, with 10 bases between. CDR3 length: 15 residues. Germline V CDR1 and CDR2: KGHSH, LQKENI. CDR3 nucleotides: TGTGCCAGCTCACCAGGACAGCCTGCTAACTATGGCTACACCTTC. The encoded protein is CASSPGQPANYGYTF.

J is TRBJ2-2 and V is TRBV10-3; 7 bases agree with TRBD2. CDR3 length: 13 amino acids. Per germline, CDR1 ENHRY and CDR2 SYGVKD. CDR3 residues: CSCGGSNTGELFF. CDR3 bases: TGTTCTTGCGGGGGATCGAACACCGGGGAGCTGTTTTTT.

The chain recombines TRBV29-1 with TRBJ1-2; TRBD1 is a possible D gene (5 bases). This CDR3 is built from 14 residues. The V gene lost 0 bases and the J gene lost 4 bases, with 12 bases spanning the gap. CDR1 and CDR2 (germline): SQVTM, ANQGSEA. CDR3 region: CSVEDQTATYGYTF. The CDR3, as DNA: TGCAGCGTTGAAGATCAGACAGCGACCTATGGCTACACCTTC.

J is TRBJ2-5 and V is TRBV11-2, with a possible D match to TRBD2 (6 bases). The V gene lost 1 base and the J gene lost 7 bases, with 16 bases spanning the gap. The CDR3 consists of 15 residues. The germline CDR1 and CDR2 sequences are SGHAT and FQNNGV. CDR3 sequence (DNA): TGTGCCAGCAGCTTAGCCGGGGGAGTGGCGGGGACCCAGTACTTC. Its translation: CASSLAGGVAGTQYF.

The rearrangement joins TRBV18 to TRBJ1-5, with D tentatively TRBD1 (5 bases). V was pared by 3 bases and J by 2 bases, with 8 bases between. Per germline, CDR1 KGHSH and CDR2 LQKENI. CDR3 length equals 14 residues. The CDR3 DNA reads as TGTGCCAGCTCACCCGGAGGGGGCAATCAGCCCCAGCATTTT. This codes for CASSPGGGNQPQHF.

The chain's CDR3 is CSVAPGINSNQPQHF. The CDR3 DNA is TGCAGCGTTGCCCCCGGGATCAATAGCAATCAGCCCCAGCATTTT. V usage is TRBV29-1 and J usage is TRBJ1-5; no firm D call. V lost 4 bases, J lost 0 bases, and 13 bases lay in between. This CDR3 comprises 15 residues. CDR1 is SQVTM and CDR2 is ANQGSEA in the germline V gene.

The chain links TRBV5-1 to TRBJ1-3; 9 nucleotides line up with TRBD1. With V trimmed by 0 bases and J by 0 bases, 1 base remained unmatched. From germline, CDR1 is SGHRS and CDR2 YFSETQ. There are 16 residues in the CDR3. The CDR3 sequence: CASSLGGQGSGNTIYF. For the CDR3, the DNA is TGCGCCAGCAGCTTGGGGGGACAGGGCTCTGGAAACACCATATATTTT.

This clone was picked up a small number of times. The chain uses TRBV3-1 (or the pseudogene TRBV3-2) and TRBJ1-2; D remains ambiguous. Trimming stripped 3 bases from V and 6 bases from J, with 8 bases between. The V gene's germline CDR1 is LGHDT and CDR2 YNNKEL (reference sequence). The CDR3 contains 12 residues. The DNA for the CDR3 is TGTGCCAGCAGCCACTTGGAGGATGGCTACACCTTC. Its protein is CASSHLEDGYTF.

The gene calls are TRBV11-2 and TRBJ1-3, with D tentatively TRBD1 (5 bases). This CDR3 has 15 amino acids. Germline CDR1 reads SGHAT; CDR2 reads FQNNGV. Trimming pared 2 bases from V and 2 bases from J, leaving 10 bases between. The CDR3 loop reads CASSLPGTTGNTIYF. In DNA form, the CDR3 reads TGTGCCAGCAGCTTACCTGGGACTACTGGAAACACCATATATTTT.

The gene calls are TRBV5-1 and TRBJ2-7, with a tentative D call TRBD2 (6 bases). The CDR3 covers 14 residues. V lost 0 bases and J lost 7, with 14 bases in between. The germline gives CDR1 SGHRS, CDR2 YFSETQ. The CDR3 sequence: CASSLGGGRGEQYF. CDR3 nucleotide sequence: TGCGCCAGCAGCTTGGGTGGGGGGAGAGGTGAGCAGTACTTC. The full variable domain, with the rest looked up from reference TRBV5-1 and TRBJ2-7, is KAGVTQTPRYLIKTRGQQVTLSCSPISGHRSVSWYQQTPGQGLQFLFEYFSETQRNKGNFPGRFSGRQFSNSRSEMNVSTLELGDSALYLCASSLGGGRGEQYFGPGTRLTVT.

The J gene is TRBJ2-7, the V gene TRBV13, with 8 bases that match TRBD2. The CDR3 covers 14 residues. V was pared by 0 bases and J by 6 bases, with 4 bases of the junction left unmatched. CDR1 is PRHDT, CDR2 FYEKMQ, per germline (reference sequence). CDR3 DNA sequence: TGTGCCAGCAGCTTAGGGCCCCGGGGGGGCGAGCAGTACTTC. Protein sequence: CASSLGPRGGEQYF.

CDR3 region: CASRTGGLGNTIYF. In DNA form, the CDR3 reads TGTGCCAGCAGGACAGGGGGTCTCGGAAACACCATATATTTT. The V and J genes are TRBV6-4 and TRBJ1-3; 9 bases fit TRBD1. The V gene's germline CDR1 is MRHNA and CDR2 SNTAGT. The CDR3 runs 14 residues. The J segment lost 4 bases and the V segment lost 6 bases, leaving 4 bases of the junction unmatched.